This record concerns one TCR beta chain sequence. The source of the sample is a study of CD8+CD57+ T cells in acquired aplastic anemia. Overall study context: Read counts for CD4+ cells (from healthy donors) averaged roughly 11 million.

Genomic DNA, serving as template, underwent TCR beta VDJ and CDR3 profiling. In TCRdb, the reads were re-called with MiXCR into one record per CDR3 protein. The table lists around 190,000 distinct CDR3 sequences, over 60% of them singletons, with roughly 29% in the top ten. The origin of this receptor is a human donor in good health. The sequenced material came from sorted CD4+, CD8+, or CD8+CD57+ T cells (not recorded which) from PBMCs.

Written as DNA, the CDR3 is TGTGCCAGCACGGGGACACAGGGAGGGACTGAAGCTTTCTTT. Residues: CASTGTQGGTEAFF. The chain combines TRBV9 with TRBJ1-1, with a weak D call TRBD1 (6 bases). Germline V gene sequence: CDR1 SGDLS, CDR2 YYNGEE. The CDR3 runs to 14 residues. The V end was cut by 6 bases, the J end by 5 bases, with 17 bases between.